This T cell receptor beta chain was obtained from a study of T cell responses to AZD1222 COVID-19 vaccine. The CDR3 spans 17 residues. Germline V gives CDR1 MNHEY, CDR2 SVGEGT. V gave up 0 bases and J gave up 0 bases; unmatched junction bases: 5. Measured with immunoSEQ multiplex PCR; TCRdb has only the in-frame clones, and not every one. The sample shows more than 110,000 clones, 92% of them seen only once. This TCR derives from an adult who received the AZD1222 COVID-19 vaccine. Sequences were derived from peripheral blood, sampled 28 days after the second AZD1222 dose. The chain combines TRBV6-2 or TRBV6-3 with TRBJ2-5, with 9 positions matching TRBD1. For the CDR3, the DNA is TGTGCCAGCAGTTACTCGTGGACAGGGGTGAACCAAGAGACCCAGTACTTC. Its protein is CASSYSWTGVNQETQYF.